These 27 T cell receptor beta chains share one sample of origin, sequenced in a study of T cells in Graves' hyperthyroidism and ophthalmopathy. RNA transcripts gave rise to amplified TCR beta CDR3 regions. The HTBI primer set drove a first-round RT-PCR of the TCR CDR3. TCRdb passed the multiplex PCR reads through MiXCR, listing each CDR3 protein once. The sample includes roughly 170,000 distinct CDR3 sequences, 9.4% of them seen just once. Material: blood. The source is a woman between 18 and 29 years old with Graves' hyperthyroidism that later progressed to Graves' ophthalmopathy.

This clonotype was counted at least ten times. The chain couples TRBV28 to TRBJ2-7; possibly TRBD1 or TRBD2 for D (5 bases each). Germline values: CDR1 MDHEN, CDR2 SYDVKM. This CDR3 comprises 13 residues. V gave up 6 bases and J gave up 5 bases, with 14 bases separating them. CDR3 DNA: TGTGCCAGCAGCACTGGGACGGCGGACGAGCAGTACTTC. Translated: CASSTGTADEQYF.

Many counts were recorded for this clonotype. The chain has TRBV15 and TRBJ2-4; TRBD1 aligns across 10 bases. Germline V gene data show CDR1 as LNHNV and CDR2 as YYDKDF (reference sequence). With 3 bases clipped from V and 9 bases from J, the junction kept 11 bases outside the gene matches. The CDR3 runs 16 residues. For the CDR3, the DNA is TGTGCCACCAGCAGCCCCTCCGGGACAGGGGTAATCATTCAGTACTTC. It specifies CATSSPSGTGVIIQYF.

This clonotype was detected many times. The chain has TRBV6-1 and TRBJ2-1, with unresolved D. Trimming cost V 8 bases and J 8 bases, with 13 bases left between them. The CDR3 runs to 12 residues. Germline values: CDR1 MNHNS, CDR2 SASEGT. CDR3 DNA: TGTGCCAGCCGGGCTAGTAGGGATGAGCAGTTCTTC. Translation: CASRASRDEQFF.

This clonotype was recorded at least ten times. The V call is TRBV15, the J call TRBJ2-1; weak D call: TRBD2 (6 bases). V was cut by 0 bases and J by 10 bases, with 13 bases left in between. CDR1 is LNHNV, CDR2 YYDKDF, per germline (reference sequence). This CDR3 contains 14 residues. CDR3 residues: CATSRDAGSGEQFF. The DNA for the CDR3 is TGTGCCACCAGCAGAGATGCGGGGTCAGGAGAGCAGTTCTTC.

This clonotype was observed at least ten times. The genes are TRBV11-2 and TRBJ1-1; TRBD1 matches 7 bases. Germline V CDR1 and CDR2: SGHAT, FQNNGV. CDR3 length: 14 amino acids. The J segment lost 8 bases and the V segment lost 5 bases, leaving 11 bases of the junction unmatched. Here the CDR3 reads CASSRSQQGREAFF. As DNA, the CDR3 is TGTGCCAGCAGCAGAAGCCAACAGGGGCGGGAAGCTTTCTTT.

This clonotype was seen a handful of times. The chain carries TRBV19 and TRBJ1-6; D may be TRBD1 (6 bases). CDR1 and CDR2 (germline): LNHDA, SQIVND (reference sequence). The CDR3 is made up of 13 amino acids. The V end lost 5 bases, the J end lost 10 bases, and 12 bases lay between the germline ends. In DNA, the CDR3 is TGTGCCAGTAGTTTCTACAGGGAATCACCCCTCCACTTT. It translates to CASSFYRESPLHF. Together with reference TRBV19 and TRBJ1-6, the CDR3 gives the full variable domain: DGGITQSPKYLFRKEGQNVTLSCEQNLNHDAMYWYRQDPGQGLRLIYYSQIVNDFQKGDIAEGYSVSREKKESFPLTVTSAQKNPTAFYLCASSFYRESPLHFGNGTRLTVT.

This clonotype was detected a few times. V is TRBV30 and J is TRBJ1-4; D gene uncertain. The CDR3 contains 14 residues. Per germline, CDR1 GTSNPN and CDR2 SVGIG (reference sequence). V was pared by 3 bases and J by 6 bases, with 14 bases between. In DNA, the CDR3 is TGTGCCTGGAGCGCCTCGGGAGGAGATGAAAAACTGTTTTTT. This translates into CAWSASGGDEKLFF. The whole variable domain, remainder taken from reference TRBV30 and TRBJ1-4, is SQTIHQWPATLVQPVGSPLSLECTVEGTSNPNLYWYRQAAGRGLQLLFYSVGIGQISSEVPQNLSASRPQDRQFILSSKKLLLSDSGFYLCAWSASGGDEKLFFGSGTQLSVL.

This clonotype occurred many times. The chain carries TRBV6-4 and TRBJ2-3, with 9 nucleotides matching TRBD2. V was pared by 0 bases and J by 2 bases, with 3 bases of the junction left unmatched. Germline V gene lookup returns CDR1 MRHNA and CDR2 SNTAGT. This CDR3 region has 16 residues. The DNA of the CDR3 is TGTGCCAGCAGTGACTCGCCTAGCGGGGCCACAGATACGCAGTATTTT. Its translation is CASSDSPSGATDTQYF.

This clonotype has ten or more counts. The chain carries TRBV30 and TRBJ2-1; weak D call: TRBD2 (5 bases). Trimming pared 2 bases from V and 10 bases from J, leaving 15 bases between. Germline loops: CDR1 GTSNPN, CDR2 SVGIG (reference sequence). The CDR3 extends over 13 amino acids. The CDR3 is CAWSTGMPGEQFF. CDR3 in DNA: TGTGCCTGGAGTACCGGAATGCCGGGAGAGCAGTTCTTC.

This clonotype was seen a few times. V usage is TRBV20-1 and J usage is TRBJ2-2; D not resolved. CDR1 and CDR2 from the germline V gene are DFQATT and SNEGSKA (reference sequence). Trimming pared 0 bases from V and 1 base from J, leaving 12 bases between. The CDR3 has 16 amino acids. For the CDR3, the DNA is TGCAGTGCTAGAGATCTAACGCGGTTGAACACCGGGGAGCTGTTTTTT. This gives the protein CSARDLTRLNTGELFF.

This clonotype was counted at least ten times. The chain employs TRBV6-2 or TRBV6-3 and TRBJ2-3; D possibly matches TRBD1 or TRBD2 (5 bases each). Per germline, CDR1 MNHEY and CDR2 SVGEGT. The CDR3 consists of 16 residues. Between the trimmed V and J ends, which lost 5 bases and 4 bases, there was a span of 19 bases. CDR3 sequence (DNA): TGTGCCAGCAGTAAAAGGACTCTTCGAGGGGCAGATACGCAGTATTTT. Translating it yields CASSKRTLRGADTQYF.

This clonotype was counted many times. The V and J genes are TRBV28 and TRBJ1-4; the D is unclear. The germline V gene encodes CDR1 MDHEN and CDR2 SYDVKM. The CDR3 is made up of 13 amino acids. Trimming left V 6 bases short and J 0 bases short, with 5 bases between. The CDR3 DNA sequence: TGTGCCAGCAGCCAAGCAACTAATGAAAAACTGTTTTTT. Translating gives CASSQATNEKLFF.

This clonotype was picked up many times. The rearrangement joins TRBV28 to TRBJ2-1; D may match TRBD1 or TRBD2 (5 bases each). The CDR3 covers 18 residues. The V end was cut by 4 bases, the J end by 3 bases, with 22 bases between. From germline, CDR1 is MDHEN and CDR2 SYDVKM. CDR3 amino acids: CASSWLGRGAKFYNEQFF. In DNA form, the CDR3 reads TGTGCCAGCAGTTGGCTGGGGAGAGGGGCGAAATTCTACAATGAGCAGTTCTTC.

As to this clonotype: This could be a read error, since a much larger clone is one nucleotide away. The chain uses TRBV7-6 and TRBJ1-6, with D uncertain. Germline V gene data show CDR1 as SGHVS and CDR2 as FNYEAQ. The CDR3 length is 19 residues. DNA for the CDR3: TGTGCCAGCAGCTTACTCGGACCCCTGACGAGCTCCTATAATTCACCCCCCCACTTT. Translation gives CASSLLGPLTSSYNSPPHF.

This clonotype turned up a few times. This rearrangement joins TRBV20-1 to TRBJ2-3, with 12 bases lining up with TRBD1. Germline-derived CDR1 and CDR2 are DFQATT and SNEGSKA (reference sequence). The CDR3 is made up of 16 amino acids. V shed 5 bases and J 3 bases; nucleotides not matched to a gene: 9. The CDR3 bases are TGCAGTGCTGAAACCGGGACAGGGGGCCATACAGATACGCAGTATTTT. This gives the protein CSAETGTGGHTDTQYF.

This clonotype came up many times. The V and J genes are TRBV7-2 and TRBJ1-1; D is perhaps TRBD1 (6 bases). Germline V gene data show CDR1 as SGHTA and CDR2 as FQGNSA. V lost 2 bases, J lost 4 bases, and 11 bases lay in between. CDR3 length: 14 residues. The DNA of the CDR3 is TGTGCCAGCAGCTTACGTAGGGGGGGCACTGAAGCTTTCTTT. Its translation: CASSLRRGGTEAFF.

This clonotype was detected ten times or more. The V and J genes are TRBV7-9 and TRBJ1-1; D call uncertain. This CDR3 comprises 13 residues. Trimming cost V 6 bases and J 1 base, with 9 bases left between them. The germline V gene has CDR1 SEHNR and CDR2 FQNEAQ (reference sequence). CDR3 in amino acids: CASREKTNTEAFF. For the CDR3, the DNA is TGTGCCAGCAGGGAAAAGACGAACACTGAAGCTTTCTTT.

This clonotype was seen ten or more times. The chain recombines TRBV12-3 or TRBV12-4 with TRBJ1-1, with 7 bases lining up with TRBD1. V gave up 3 bases and J gave up 6 bases; unmatched junction bases: 13. The CDR3 runs 16 residues. The DNA of the CDR3 is TGTGCCAGCAGTTTGGGAACAGGGGCGGAGGGATCTGAAGCTTTCTTT. This sequence encodes CASSLGTGAEGSEAFF.

The sample holds many counts of this clonotype. The rearrangement joins TRBV9 to TRBJ1-1; the D gene is possibly TRBD1 (5 bases). Germline V gene data show CDR1 as SGDLS and CDR2 as YYNGEE. The CDR3 sequence is 18 residues long. Trimming removed 4 bases at V and 1 base at J, with 23 bases between. DNA for the CDR3: TGTGCCAGCAGCTCCGCCGGGACTCCGGGGGGATGGAACACTGAAGCTTTCTTT. It translates to CASSSAGTPGGWNTEAFF.

This clonotype was observed many times. The chain joins TRBV6-2 or TRBV6-3 to TRBJ1-1, with D possibly being TRBD1 (5 bases). There are 14 residues in the CDR3. Germline V gene sequence: CDR1 MNHEY, CDR2 SVGEGT. V lost 5 bases to trimming and J lost 2 bases, with 12 bases between them. CDR3 protein: CASSRQQANTEAFF. The CDR3 coding sequence is TGTGCCAGCAGTCGACAGCAAGCCAACACTGAAGCTTTCTTT.

This clonotype showed up just a few times. The rearrangement joins TRBV9 to TRBJ2-2; the match to TRBD1 covers 7 bases. This CDR3 contains 16 residues. Unmatched junction bases numbered 4, after V lost 1 base and J lost 1 base. Germline V gene sequence: CDR1 SGDLS, CDR2 YYNGEE. CDR3 in DNA: TGTGCCAGCAGCGTACAGACAGGGAAGAACACCGGGGAGCTGTTTTTT. As protein: CASSVQTGKNTGELFF.

Ten or more counts support this clonotype. V is TRBV12-3 or TRBV12-4 and J is TRBJ1-1; D is uncertain. The CDR3 extends over 11 amino acids. V dropped 3 bases and J dropped 2 bases, with 1 base sitting between them. Written as DNA, the CDR3 is TGTGCCAGCAGTTTTAACACTGAAGCTTTCTTT. Residues: CASSFNTEAFF.

Points on this clonotype: Sequence at one end of the junction differs from germline and may be a read error. This chain uses TRBV7-8 with TRBJ1-1; D ambiguous. This CDR3 comprises 15 residues. Germline CDR1 reads SGHVS; CDR2 reads FQNEAQ. The CDR3 nucleotides read TGTGCCAGCAGCTCGAGGCGGGAATTCAACACTGAAGATTTCTTT. This codes for CASSSRREFNTEDFF.

This clonotype was recorded many times. The chain recombines TRBV20-1 with TRBJ1-2; D not certain. V shed 5 bases and J shed 0 bases, with 13 bases lying between them. CDR1 is DFQATT and CDR2 is SNEGSKA in the germline V gene (reference sequence). This CDR3 is 14 amino acids long. The CDR3 region is CSAATAVANYGYTF. In nucleotides, the CDR3 is TGCAGTGCTGCTACTGCAGTAGCTAACTATGGCTACACCTTC.

At least ten counts were recorded for this clonotype. CDR3 coding DNA: TGTGCCAGCAGTCGATCCACTAGCGGGAGTTCGAATGAGCAGTTCTTC. It is translated as CASSRSTSGSSNEQFF. J is TRBJ2-1 and V is TRBV6-2 or TRBV6-3; 11 nucleotides match TRBD2. Looked up from germline, CDR1 is MNHEY and CDR2 is SVGEGT. This CDR3 contains 16 residues. The ends lost 5 bases at V and 7 bases at J; junction bases unmatched: 10.

The gene calls are TRBV28 and TRBJ1-2; D is possibly TRBD1 (5 bases). Germline V lookup: CDR1 MDHEN, CDR2 SYDVKM. The length of the CDR3 is 15 residues. V was shortened by 1 base and J by 4 bases, with 13 bases between the two germline ends. In nucleotides, the CDR3 is TGTGCCAGCAGTTTATTAAGGCAGGGTGGCTATGGCTACACCTTC. Translated: CASSLLRQGGYGYTF.

The chain couples TRBV20-1 to TRBJ1-3; D unresolved. Germline V gene lookup returns CDR1 DFQATT and CDR2 SNEGSKA (reference sequence). The V gene lost 5 bases and the J gene lost 0 bases, with 11 bases spanning the gap. This CDR3 contains 14 residues. The CDR3 spells CSALGRSSGNTIYF. The CDR3, as DNA: TGCAGTGCTCTGGGGAGAAGCTCTGGAAACACCATATATTTT.